Below, 2 T cell receptor beta chains from the same sample are listed, as sequenced in a study of T cells in Graves' hyperthyroidism and ophthalmopathy. The source material, RNA transcripts, was used to amplify TCR beta CDR3 regions. During a first-round RT-PCR of the TCR CDR3, the HTBI primer set was used. TCRdb processed the multiplex PCR reads anew with MiXCR; each CDR3 protein has one entry. The sample records 350,000 to 450,000 distinct CDR3 sequences, around 15% being singletons. The sequencing input was blood. The origin of the receptors is a man aged 50 to 60 with Graves' ophthalmopathy.

This clonotype was counted a few times. One end of the junction varies from germline; a read error may be responsible. The chain joins TRBV7-7 to TRBJ2-1; D gene uncertain. This CDR3 is 14 amino acids long. Germline loops: CDR1 SSHAT, CDR2 FNYEAQ (reference sequence). The CDR3 sequence is CASSLAGRNNEQFF. CDR3 in DNA: TGTGCTAGCAGCTTAGCTGGGCGAAACAATGAGCAGTTCTTC.

This clonotype appeared many times. The J gene is TRBJ1-2, the V gene TRBV20-1; D is possibly TRBD1 (5 bases). V dropped 5 bases and J dropped 8 bases, with 18 bases sitting between them. Per germline, CDR1 DFQATT and CDR2 SNEGSKA (reference sequence). The CDR3 is 13 amino acids. The CDR3 DNA sequence: TGCAGTGCTGCCCCAGGGTTGTCAGGAGGCTACACCTTC. It codes for CSAAPGLSGGYTF.